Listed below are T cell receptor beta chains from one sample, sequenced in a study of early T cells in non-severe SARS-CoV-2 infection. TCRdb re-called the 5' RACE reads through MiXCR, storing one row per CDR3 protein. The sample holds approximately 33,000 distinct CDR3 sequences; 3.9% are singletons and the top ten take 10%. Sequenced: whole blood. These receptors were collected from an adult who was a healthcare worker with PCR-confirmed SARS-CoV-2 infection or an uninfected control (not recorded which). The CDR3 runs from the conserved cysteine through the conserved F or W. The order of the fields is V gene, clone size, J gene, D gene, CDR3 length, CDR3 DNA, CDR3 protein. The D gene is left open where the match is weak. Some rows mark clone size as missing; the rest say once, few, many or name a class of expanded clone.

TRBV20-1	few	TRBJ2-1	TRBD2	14	TGCAGTGCTAGAGATGCGGGAGGGGCCAATGAGCAGTTCTTC	CSARDAGGANEQFF
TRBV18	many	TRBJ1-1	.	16	TGTGCCAGCTCACCACCCGGGGGCAGGGTGAACACTGAAGCTTTCTTT	CASSPPGGRVNTEAFF
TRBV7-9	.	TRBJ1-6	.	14	TGTGCCAGCAGCCCCCGGACAGCTAATTCACCCCTCCACTTT	CASSPRTANSPLHF
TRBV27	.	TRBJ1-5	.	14	TGTGCCAGCAGTTTTGGGCAGGGCAATCAGCCCCAGCATTTT	CASSFGQGNQPQHF
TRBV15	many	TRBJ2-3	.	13	TGTGCCACCAGCACTCCATCGACAGATACGCAGTATTTT	CATSTPSTDTQYF
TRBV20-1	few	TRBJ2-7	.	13	TGCAGTGCTAGAGAGAACTTCTCCTACGAGCAGTACTTC	CSARENFSYEQYF
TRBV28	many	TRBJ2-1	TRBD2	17	TGTGCCAGTGTGAGGACTAGCGGGGATAGCTCCTACAATGAGCAGTTCTTC	CASVRTSGDSSYNEQFF
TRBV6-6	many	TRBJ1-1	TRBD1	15	TGTGCCAGCAGTCAAACCTCACAGGGGGACACTGAAGCTTTCTTT	CASSQTSQGDTEAFF
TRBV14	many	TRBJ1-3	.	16	TGTGCCAGCAGCCAACGTATTGATATCTCTGGAAACACCATATATTTT	CASSQRIDISGNTIYF
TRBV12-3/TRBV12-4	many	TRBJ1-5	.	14	TGTGCCAGCAGTTCCGTAGGGGTGAGTTTGCCCCAGCATTTT	CASSSVGVSLPQHF
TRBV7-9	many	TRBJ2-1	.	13	TGTGCCAGCAGCTTAGACCGGCACAATGAGCAGTTCTTC	CASSLDRHNEQFF
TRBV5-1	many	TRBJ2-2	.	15	TGCGCCAGCAGCGCGCGTACGATCGATACCGGGGAGCTGTTTTTT	CASSARTIDTGELFF
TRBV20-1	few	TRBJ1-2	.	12	TGCAGTGCTAGAAGGGGACACTATGGCTACACCTTC	CSARRGHYGYTF
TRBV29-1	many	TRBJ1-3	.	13	TGCAGCGTCGCCCTTTTGGAAGGAAACACCATATATTTT	CSVALLEGNTIYF
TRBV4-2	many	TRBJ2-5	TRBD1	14	TGTGCCAGCAGCCAAAGACAGGGCCAAGAGACCCAGTACTTC	CASSQRQGQETQYF
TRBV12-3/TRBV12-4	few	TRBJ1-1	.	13	TGTGCCAGCAGTAAAAGGGTCGGGACTGAAGCTTTCTTT	CASSKRVGTEAFF
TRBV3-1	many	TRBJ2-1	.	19	TGTGCCAGCAGCCTAAAATACCAACTAGCCTCAGGCTCCTACAATGAGCAGTTCTTC	CASSLKYQLASGSYNEQFF
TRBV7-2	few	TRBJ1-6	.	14	TGTGCCAGCAGCTTACGTCGCAGTAATTCACCCCTCCACTTT	CASSLRRSNSPLHF
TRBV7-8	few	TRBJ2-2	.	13	TGTGCCAGCAGCCAGACAGGCCTCGGGGAGCTGTTTTTT	CASSQTGLGELFF
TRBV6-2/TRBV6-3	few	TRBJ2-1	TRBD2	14	TGTGCCAGCAGCCTAGCGGGATCGGGCGATGAGCAGTTCTTC	CASSLAGSGDEQFF
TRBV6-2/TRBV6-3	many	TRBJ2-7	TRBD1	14	TGTGCCAGCAGATCCGACAGGGGCGACTACGAGCAGTACTTC	CASRSDRGDYEQYF
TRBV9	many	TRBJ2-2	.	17	TGTGCCAGCAGCGTAGCCCCGCTAACAGGTCGCACCGGGGAGCTGTTTTTT	CASSVAPLTGRTGELFF
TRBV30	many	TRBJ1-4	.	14	TGTGCCTGGAGCCGGACGGACACTAATGAAAAACTGTTTTTT	CAWSRTDTNEKLFF
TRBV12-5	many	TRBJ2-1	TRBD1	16	TGTGCTAGTGGTTTCCGCGGGACAGGGGGCTACAATGAGCAGTTCTTC	CASGFRGTGGYNEQFF
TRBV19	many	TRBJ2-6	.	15	TGTGCCAGTAGTATTCCGGACTCTGGGGCCAACGTCCTGACTTTC	CASSIPDSGANVLTF
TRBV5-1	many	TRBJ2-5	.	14	TGCGCCAGCAGCTTGGGAGACTCCCAAGAGACCCAGTACTTC	CASSLGDSQETQYF
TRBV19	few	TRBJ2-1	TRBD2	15	TGTGCCAGTAGTATCGGTAGCGGGAGTAGGTATGAGCAGTTCTTC	CASSIGSGSRYEQFF
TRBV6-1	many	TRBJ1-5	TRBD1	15	TGTGCCAGCAGTGACGAGGGACAGGGCCATCAGCCCCAGCATTTT	CASSDEGQGHQPQHF
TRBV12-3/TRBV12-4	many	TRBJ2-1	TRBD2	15	TGTGCCAGCACCTCTAGCGGGAGAATGGTCAATGAGCAGTTCTTC	CASTSSGRMVNEQFF
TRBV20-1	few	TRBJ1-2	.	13	TGCAGTGCTAGCCTAGAGTCTAACTATGGCTACACCTTC	CSASLESNYGYTF
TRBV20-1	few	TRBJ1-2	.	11	TGCAGTGCTAGCCTTAACTATGGCTACACCTTC	CSASLNYGYTF
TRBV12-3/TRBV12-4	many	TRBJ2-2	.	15	TGTGCCAGCAGTTCGGGACACCCGATGACCGGGGAGCTGTTTTTT	CASSSGHPMTGELFF
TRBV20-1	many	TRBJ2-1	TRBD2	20	TGCAGTGCTAGGGAAGGCACCGGGACTAGCGGCGGGGCCTCCTACAATGAGCAGTTCTTC	CSAREGTGTSGGASYNEQFF
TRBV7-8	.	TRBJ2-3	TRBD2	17	TGTGCCAGCAGCTTAGCGGGGTCTAGCGGGGTCACAGATACGCAGTATTTT	CASSLAGSSGVTDTQYF
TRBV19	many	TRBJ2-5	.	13	TGTGCCAGTAGTTTGGGCTTCCAAGAGACCCAGTACTTC	CASSLGFQETQYF
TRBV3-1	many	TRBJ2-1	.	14	TGTGCCAGCAGCCAAGACAGGGCTTACAATGAGCAGTTCTTC	CASSQDRAYNEQFF
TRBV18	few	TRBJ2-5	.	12	TGTGCCAGCTCACCCGGAAAAGAGACCCAGTACTTC	CASSPGKETQYF
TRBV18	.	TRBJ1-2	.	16	TGTGCCAGCTCACCATCGAGGCAGCCTACCGCCTATGGCTACACCTTC	CASSPSRQPTAYGYTF
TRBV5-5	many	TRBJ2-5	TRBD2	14	TGTGCCAGCAGCTTGGTGTCTAGCGGGGAGACCCAGTACTTC	CASSLVSSGETQYF
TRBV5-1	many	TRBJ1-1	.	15	TGCGCCAGCAGCTCAGAGGGTCCCCTGAACACTGAAGCTTTCTTT	CASSSEGPLNTEAFF
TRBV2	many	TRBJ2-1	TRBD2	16	TGTGCCAGCAGTGAAAAGGGGACTAGCGGCAACAATGAGCAGTTCTTC	CASSEKGTSGNNEQFF
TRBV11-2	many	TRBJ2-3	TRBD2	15	TGTGCCAGCAGCTTAGCGGGAGGGGCAAGAGATACGCAGTATTTT	CASSLAGGARDTQYF
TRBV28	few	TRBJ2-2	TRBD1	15	TGTGCCAGCATCGGCTCGGACAGGGACCACCGGGAGCTGTTTTTT	CASIGSDRDHRELFF